This is a list of T cell receptor beta chains from one sample in a study of post-analysis software for immune sequencing data. TCRdb analysed the PCR reads with MiXCR anew, one entry per CDR3 protein. The sample includes over 150,000 distinct CDR3 sequences, 30% of them seen just once. Specimen: blood. The receptors stem from a girl between 10 and 17 years old with multiple sclerosis. Both conserved end residues are part of each CDR3. A D gene is named only where the DNA matches it firmly. Clone size is shown for a subset of rows, as once, few, many or a class of expanded clone.

v_call: TRBV29-1
d_call: -
j_call: TRBJ2-6
clone_size: many
cdr3_nt: TGCAGCGCCAGCGGGCCACGATCTGGGGCCAACGTCCTGACTTTC
cdr3_aa: CSASGPRSGANVLTF

v_call: TRBV27
d_call: TRBD2
j_call: TRBJ2-1
clone_size: many
cdr3_nt: TGTGCCAGCACCCTCGGGGCTAGCGGGAGATGGTCCTACAATGAGCAGTTCTTC
cdr3_aa: CASTLGASGRWSYNEQFF

v_call: TRBV2
d_call: -
j_call: TRBJ2-5
clone_size: few
cdr3_nt: TGTGCCCGGACGGCGGGAAGGGAGGAGACCCAGTACTTC
cdr3_aa: CARTAGREETQYF

v_call: TRBV25-1
d_call: -
j_call: TRBJ2-2
clone_size: -
cdr3_nt: TGTGCCAGCAGTGACCCCGCCGGGGGCGGCTGGACCGGGGAGCTGTTTTTT
cdr3_aa: CASSDPAGGGWTGELFF

v_call: TRBV7-3
d_call: -
j_call: TRBJ2-3
clone_size: -
cdr3_nt: TGTGCCAGCAGCTTAGTAGCCCGAGATACGCAGTATTTT
cdr3_aa: CASSLVARDTQYF

v_call: TRBV20-1
d_call: -
j_call: TRBJ2-1
clone_size: many
cdr3_nt: TGCAGTGCCTCTACGACCGGACTTACAGGGCAGTTCTTC
cdr3_aa: CSASTTGLTGQFF

v_call: TRBV28
d_call: TRBD2
j_call: TRBJ2-3
clone_size: -
cdr3_nt: TGTGCCAGCATCAGCGGGGGGATCACAGATACGCAGTATTTT
cdr3_aa: CASISGGITDTQYF

v_call: TRBV4-1
d_call: -
j_call: TRBJ2-5
clone_size: -
cdr3_nt: TGCGCCGGCAGCCAAGGGCAGGGGAGGGAGACCCAGTACTTC
cdr3_aa: CAGSQGQGRETQYF

v_call: TRBV20-1
d_call: TRBD1
j_call: TRBJ1-2
clone_size: many
cdr3_nt: TGCAGTGCTAGTCCGACAGGGTACGGCTATGGCTACACCTTC
cdr3_aa: CSASPTGYGYGYTF

v_call: TRBV9
d_call: -
j_call: TRBJ2-7
clone_size: -
cdr3_nt: TGTGCCAGCAGCGCAGAAGGGTCCTACGAGCAGTACTTC
cdr3_aa: CASSAEGSYEQYF

v_call: TRBV28
d_call: -
j_call: TRBJ2-6
clone_size: -
cdr3_nt: TGTGCCAGCAGTTTATTTCCAGGTAGTGGGGCCAACGTCCTGACTTTC
cdr3_aa: CASSLFPGSGANVLTF

v_call: TRBV5-1
d_call: TRBD1
j_call: TRBJ2-3
clone_size: many
cdr3_nt: TGCGCCAGCAGCTGGTATTCGACAGGGGAAGATACGCAGTATTTT
cdr3_aa: CASSWYSTGEDTQYF

v_call: TRBV29-1
d_call: -
j_call: TRBJ1-2
clone_size: many
cdr3_nt: TGCAGCGTTGAAGTACGGGGGAGAAATTATGGCTACACCTTC
cdr3_aa: CSVEVRGRNYGYTF

v_call: TRBV20-1
d_call: TRBD2
j_call: TRBJ2-5
clone_size: -
cdr3_nt: TGCAGTGCTCCCAGCCCCGGGACTAGCGGTGGGAATGAGCAGTACTTC
cdr3_aa: CSAPSPGTSGGNEQYF

v_call: TRBV5-1
d_call: -
j_call: TRBJ1-2
clone_size: -
cdr3_nt: TGCGCCAGCAGCTTGGGACAGCCAAGCGACTATGGCTACACCTTC
cdr3_aa: CASSLGQPSDYGYTF

v_call: TRBV5-1
d_call: -
j_call: TRBJ1-1
clone_size: few
cdr3_nt: TGCGCCAGCAGCCGAGAGGGGGTTAACACTGAAGCTTTCTTT
cdr3_aa: CASSREGVNTEAFF